Following are 17 T cell receptor beta chains from one sample sequenced in a study of identical twins. TCRdb used MiXCR to reprocess the 5' RACE reads, holding one entry per CDR3 protein. Of roughly 250,000 distinct CDR3 sequences listed, roughly 7% are singletons. The data also belong to a second study, concerning yellow fever vaccine responses in identical twins.

Material: memory (CD45RO+) T cells sorted from blood. The receptor set was obtained from a woman aged 18-29 years in good health.

This chain connects TRBV5-5 to TRBJ2-3; TRBD1 agrees at 8 bases. Germline V gene sequence: CDR1 SGHKS, CDR2 YYEKEE (reference sequence). This CDR3 has 16 residues. Unmatched junction bases numbered 7, after V lost 4 bases and J lost 0 bases. The CDR3 protein is CASSGGQGFSTDTQYF. Written as DNA, the CDR3 is TGTGCCAGCAGCGGAGGACAGGGTTTTAGCACAGATACGCAGTATTTT.

This clonotype has a handful of counts. The chain is built from TRBV5-1 and TRBJ2-5; possible D gene TRBD1, 5 bases. This CDR3 is built from 15 residues. The V gene lost 4 bases and the J gene lost 4 bases, with 17 bases spanning the gap. The germline gives CDR1 SGHRS, CDR2 YFSETQ. CDR3 residues: CASSRDRRDLETQYF. In nucleotides, the CDR3 is TGCGCCAGCAGCCGCGACAGAAGGGATTTAGAGACCCAGTACTTC. Complete variable domain (other parts from reference TRBV5-1 and TRBJ2-5): KAGVTQTPRYLIKTRGQQVTLSCSPISGHRSVSWYQQTPGQGLQFLFEYFSETQRNKGNFPGRFSGRQFSNSRSEMNVSTLELGDSALYLCASSRDRRDLETQYFGPGTRLLVL.

In its sample, this clonotype was seen many times. The chain has TRBV5-1 and TRBJ2-3; 7 bases match TRBD2. CDR1 and CDR2 (germline): SGHRS, YFSETQ. V shed 4 bases and J 0 bases; nucleotides not matched to a gene: 5. The CDR3 extends over 15 amino acids. The CDR3 region has the DNA TGCGCCAGCAGCCGGCCTAGCGGAAGCACAGATACGCAGTATTTT. This translates into CASSRPSGSTDTQYF.

This clonotype showed up just a few times. The chain has TRBV6-1 and TRBJ2-7; 7 bases fit TRBD1. Looked up from germline, CDR1 is MNHNS and CDR2 is SASEGT. V lost 6 bases to trimming and J lost 4 bases; unmatched junction nucleotides: 12. The CDR3 runs 15 residues. The CDR3 DNA sequence: TGTGCCAGCAGCCGCGGCAGGGGGTATCCTTACGAGCAGTACGTC. Its protein product is CASSRGRGYPYEQYV.

The chain recombines TRBV5-8 with TRBJ1-6, with TRBD1 matching 7 bases. This CDR3 has 15 residues. The trim removed 5 bases at V and 6 bases at J, leaving 8 bases unmatched. Per germline, CDR1 SGHTS and CDR2 YDEGEE. The CDR3 DNA reads as TGTGCCAGCAGATCGGGACAGTTTCTTAATTCACCCCTCCACTTT. Its translation: CASRSGQFLNSPLHF.

V and J are TRBV3-1 and TRBJ2-7; maybe TRBD2 (5 bases). Deletions cut 3 bases from V and 1 base from J, with 16 bases between. The CDR3 extends over 16 amino acids. The V gene's germline CDR1 is LGHDT and CDR2 YNNKEL (reference sequence). In DNA, the CDR3 is TGTGCCAGCAGCCAGTCGAGCGGCTTGGGATCCTACGAGCAGTACTTC. Translating it yields CASSQSSGLGSYEQYF.

The rearrangement links TRBV6-2 or TRBV6-3 to TRBJ2-5; 10 nucleotides agree with TRBD2. The J segment lost 1 base and the V segment lost 5 bases, leaving 7 bases of the junction unmatched. CDR1 and CDR2 from the germline V gene are MNHEY and SVGEGT. CDR3 length: 16 amino acids. CDR3 nucleotides: TGTGCCAGCAGTGTGGTAGCGGGGGGTGTCCAAGAGACCCAGTACTTC. It codes for CASSVVAGGVQETQYF.

This clonotype appeared many times. In DNA, the CDR3 is TGCGCCAGCAGCTTGGTTGGCAGTTCAACGGGAAACACCATATATTTT. This sequence encodes CASSLVGSSTGNTIYF. The V and J genes are TRBV5-1 and TRBJ1-3; D unclear. Trimming left V 0 bases short and J 4 bases short, with 14 bases between. CDR3 length: 16 amino acids. In germline, CDR1 is SGHRS, CDR2 YFSETQ.

This clonotype was seen repeatedly, ten times or more. The chain has TRBV5-1 and TRBJ1-1, with a weak D call TRBD1 (6 bases). The germline CDR1 and CDR2 sequences are SGHRS and YFSETQ. V lost 1 base to trimming and J lost 5 bases, with 9 bases between them. This CDR3 has 13 amino acids. CDR3 region: CASSLMTGTEAFF. The CDR3 coding sequence is TGCGCCAGCAGCTTGATGACAGGTACTGAAGCTTTCTTT.

This clonotype was seen at least ten times. The V call is TRBV12-3 or TRBV12-4, the J call TRBJ1-2, with D possibly matching TRBD1 (5 bases). Between the trimmed V and J ends, which lost 3 bases and 7 bases, there was a span of 12 bases. The CDR3 loop spans 13 amino acids. Written as DNA, the CDR3 is TGTGCCAGCAGTTTCGGGACCAAGCCTGGCTACACCTTC. Protein: CASSFGTKPGYTF.

This clonotype was detected only a few times. J is TRBJ1-2 and V is TRBV3-1; the D gene is possibly TRBD1 (6 bases). The germline V gene has CDR1 LGHDT and CDR2 YNNKEL (reference sequence). The CDR3 runs to 13 residues. V was clipped by 2 bases and J by 7 bases, with 11 bases between them. CDR3 amino acids: CASSQPTGGGYTF. The DNA of the CDR3 is TGTGCCAGCAGCCAACCGACAGGCGGTGGCTACACCTTC.

The chain uses TRBV6-4 and TRBJ2-1; 13 bases are shared with TRBD2. Germline values: CDR1 MRHNA, CDR2 SNTAGT. The CDR3 runs 15 residues. Losses at the gene ends were 4 bases for V and 9 bases for J; bases not matched to a gene: 6. As DNA, the CDR3 is TGTGCCAGCAGTGCACTAGCGGGGGGGCCCGGTGAGCAGTTCTTC. Its protein is CASSALAGGPGEQFF.

The chain's CDR3 is CASSPATSGGGKETQYF. For the CDR3, the DNA is TGTGCCAGCAGTCCCGCGACTAGCGGGGGGGGGAAAGAGACCCAGTACTTC. This chain connects TRBV27 to TRBJ2-5, with 14 positions matching TRBD2. The V and J ends lost 5 bases and 3 bases, in that order; junction bases with no gene match: 8. This CDR3 is 17 amino acids long. Looked up from germline, CDR1 is MNHEY and CDR2 is SMNVEV (reference sequence).

This clonotype was seen a few times. This chain joins TRBV12-3 or TRBV12-4 and TRBJ2-7; 9 nucleotides line up with TRBD2. There are 18 residues in the CDR3. V shed 10 bases and J 2 bases; nucleotides not matched to a gene: 21. CDR3 sequence: CAICPSLGSGRGTYEQYF. The CDR3 nucleotides read TGTGCCATCTGTCCTTCCCTTGGTAGCGGGAGAGGGACCTACGAGCAGTACTTC.

This clonotype showed up just a few times. This rearrangement joins TRBV12-3 or TRBV12-4 to TRBJ2-5; TRBD2 matches 7 bases. This CDR3 is built from 13 residues. Unmatched junction bases numbered 3, after V lost 5 bases and J lost 3 bases. The CDR3 sequence: CASSGGGEETQYF. CDR3 in DNA: TGTGCCAGCAGTGGGGGGGGGGAAGAGACCCAGTACTTC.

This clonotype was detected ten times or more. The rearrangement links TRBV5-1 to TRBJ2-2; TRBD1 matches 9 bases. Per germline, CDR1 SGHRS and CDR2 YFSETQ. The CDR3 loop spans 15 amino acids. V lost 2 bases to trimming and J lost 4 bases; unmatched junction nucleotides: 3. The CDR3 loop reads CASSFRTGVTGELFF. CDR3 nucleotide sequence: TGCGCCAGCAGCTTTCGGACAGGGGTCACCGGGGAGCTGTTTTTT.

The gene calls are TRBV21-1 and TRBJ2-2. TRBV21-1 represents a pseudogene. This CDR3 contains 17 residues. The CDR3: CASSKDGYSQNTGELFF. The CDR3 DNA reads TGTGCCAGCAGCAAAGATGGCTACTCGCAGAACACCGGGGAGCTGTTTTTT.